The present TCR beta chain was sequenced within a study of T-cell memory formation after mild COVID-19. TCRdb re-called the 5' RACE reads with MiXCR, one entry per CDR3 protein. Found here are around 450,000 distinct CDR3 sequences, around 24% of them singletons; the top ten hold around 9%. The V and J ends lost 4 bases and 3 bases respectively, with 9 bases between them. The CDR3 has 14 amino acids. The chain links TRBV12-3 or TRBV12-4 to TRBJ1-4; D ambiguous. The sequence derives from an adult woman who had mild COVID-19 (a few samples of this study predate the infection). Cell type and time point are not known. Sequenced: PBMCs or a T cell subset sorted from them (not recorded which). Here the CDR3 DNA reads TGTGCCAGCAGTTCACGGACGCCTAATGAAAAACTGTTTTTT. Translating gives CASSSRTPNEKLFF.